Following are 3 T cell receptor beta chains from one sample sequenced in a study of tissue T cells after allogeneic stem cell transplantation. The repertoire was sequenced with immunoSEQ multiplex PCR; TCRdb's copy has only in-frame clones and lacks some. Of about 26,000 clones listed, less than 95% were seen once; the top ten hold roughly 2%. This sample comprised blood, obtained before transplantation. These receptors were collected from a male donor at least 60 years old who later had graft-versus-host disease after an allogeneic stem cell transplant.

The chain links TRBV29-1 to TRBJ1-6; D is ambiguous. The length of the CDR3 is 14 residues. The germline V gene has CDR1 SQVTM and CDR2 ANQGSEA. V was pared by 5 bases and J by 6 bases, with 14 bases between. CDR3 bases: TGCAGCGTTAAGATAACAGACCCTAATTCACCCCTCCACTTT. Amino acid sequence: CSVKITDPNSPLHF.

This chain links TRBV19 with TRBJ1-3; D is ambiguous. The CDR3 is made up of 16 amino acids. The ends were cut back, 6 bases at V and 1 base at J, with 16 bases in the middle. CDR1 and CDR2 (germline): LNHDA, SQIVND (reference sequence). Here the CDR3 DNA reads TGTGCCAGTAGCTCTCCGTATGGGGTATCTGGAAACACCATATATTTT. Its translation is CASSSPYGVSGNTIYF. The variable domain in full, completed from reference TRBV19 and TRBJ1-3, reads DGGITQSPKYLFRKEGQNVTLSCEQNLNHDAMYWYRQDPGQGLRLIYYSQIVNDFQKGDIAEGYSVSREKKESFPLTVTSAQKNPTAFYLCASSSPYGVSGNTIYFGEGSWLTVV.

Here the CDR3 reads CASSFVTRLGEQYF. The CDR3 coding sequence is TGTGCCAGCAGCTTCGTGACTAGACTAGGCGAGCAGTACTTC. J is TRBJ2-7 and V is TRBV7-9; possibly TRBD2 for D (6 bases). Trimming removed 3 bases at V and 6 bases at J, with 15 bases between. The CDR3 runs to 14 residues. CDR1 is SEHNR and CDR2 is FQNEAQ in the germline V gene (reference sequence).